Sequencing of this T cell receptor beta chain was carried out in a study of cytomegalovirus exposure and HLA in healthy donors. PCR employed 60 Vbeta and 13 Jbeta primers. Measured with immunoSEQ multiplex PCR; TCRdb has only the in-frame clones, and not every one. The sample yields about 140,000 clones, over 75% seen once. This CDR3 has 15 residues. V was trimmed by 5 bases and J by 5 bases, leaving 13 bases between them. The germline CDR1 and CDR2 sequences are SEHNR and FQNEAQ (reference sequence). Study-level results: Cytomegalovirus-associated TCR beta chains were listed, numbering some 180.

When sampled, the donors appeared nominally healthy, though they likely had unrecorded immune exposures. As to this clone: The antigen remains undetermined.

V usage is TRBV7-9 and J usage is TRBJ1-6; a possible D gene is TRBD1 (5 bases). The TCR comes from a woman aged 50 to 60 in good health and CMV-seropositive. Sequenced sample: PBMCs. The CDR3 protein is CASSPAGTHNSPLHF. Written as DNA, the CDR3 is TGTGCCAGCAGCCCTGCCGGGACTCATAATTCACCCCTCCACTTT.